Shown below are 4 T cell receptor beta chains from a single sample sequenced in a study of blood T cell repertoires in COVID-19. Method: immunoSEQ multiplex PCR; TCRdb's copy keeps in-frame clones and lacks some. This table has around 400,000 clones, around 87% appearing once. Specimen: peripheral blood. These receptor sequences come from a woman aged 55 to 70 with COVID-19, enrolled during active disease.

This clone was seen more than once but under ten times. The CDR3 region has the DNA TGTGCCAGCAGTGCTAGACGGGGGGCCTCTCAAGAGACCCAGTACTTC. It translates to CASSARRGASQETQYF. V and J are TRBV13 and TRBJ2-5, with D tentatively TRBD2 (7 bases). V was trimmed by 6 bases and J by 2 bases, leaving 19 bases between them. CDR1 PRHDT and CDR2 FYEKMQ come from the germline V gene (reference sequence). The CDR3 length is 16 residues.

The chain carries TRBV29-1 and TRBJ1-1, with no clear D. CDR1 is SQVTM and CDR2 is ANQGSEA in the germline V gene. This CDR3 spans 11 amino acids. Trimming shortened V by 6 bases and J by 3 bases, and 8 bases separated the two germline ends. The CDR3 DNA reads TGCAGCGTCGTTATGTACACTGAAGCTTTCTTT. Its protein is CSVVMYTEAFF.

The chain joins TRBV7-2 to TRBJ2-1; D is possibly TRBD2 (6 bases). Germline CDR1 is SGHTA and CDR2 is FQGNSA. This CDR3 spans 15 amino acids. The V gene lost 1 base and the J gene lost 9 bases, with 16 bases spanning the gap. The CDR3 protein is CASSLVRGPQSEQFF. In DNA, the CDR3 is TGTGCCAGCAGCTTAGTGCGGGGCCCACAGAGTGAGCAGTTCTTC.

The V and J genes are TRBV5-1 and TRBJ2-2; D is unclear. This CDR3 comprises 12 residues. V shed 4 bases and J shed 5 bases, with 6 bases lying between them. Germline V gene lookup returns CDR1 SGHRS and CDR2 YFSETQ. As DNA, the CDR3 is TGCGCCAGCAGCATAGAGACCGGGGAGCTGTTTTTT. It translates to CASSIETGELFF.